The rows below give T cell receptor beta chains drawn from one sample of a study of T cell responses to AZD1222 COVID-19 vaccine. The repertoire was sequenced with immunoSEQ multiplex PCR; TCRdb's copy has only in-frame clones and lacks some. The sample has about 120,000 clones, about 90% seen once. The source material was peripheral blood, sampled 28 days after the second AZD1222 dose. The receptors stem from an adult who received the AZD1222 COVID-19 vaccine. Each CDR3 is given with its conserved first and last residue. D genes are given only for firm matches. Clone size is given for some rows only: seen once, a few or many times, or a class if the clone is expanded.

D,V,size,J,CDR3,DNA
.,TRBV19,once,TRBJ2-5,CASSLTGTTSGETQYF,TGTGCCAGTAGTCTAACCGGGACCACCTCGGGGGAGACCCAGTACTTC
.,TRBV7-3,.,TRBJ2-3,CASSLSGRSDTQYF,TGTGCCAGCAGCTTAAGCGGCCGGTCAGATACGCAGTATTTT
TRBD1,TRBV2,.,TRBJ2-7,CASSNYGQVSYF,TGTGCCAGCAGTAACTATGGACAGGTCAGTTACTTC
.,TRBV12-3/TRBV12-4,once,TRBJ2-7,CASRGLGSYEQYF,TGTGCCAGCAGAGGGTTGGGGTCCTACGAGCAGTACTTC
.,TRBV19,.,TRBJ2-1,CASSPRLVMWDEQFF,TGTGCCAGTAGTCCCAGACTAGTTATGTGGGACGAGCAGTTCTTC
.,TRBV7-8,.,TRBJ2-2,CASSLERGQGPNTGELFF,TGTGCCAGCAGCTTAGAGAGGGGTCAGGGCCCGAACACCGGGGAGCTGTTTTTT
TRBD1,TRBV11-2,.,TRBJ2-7,CASSAVRDRSYEQYF,TGTGCCAGCAGCGCCGTTAGGGACAGGAGCTACGAGCAGTACTTC
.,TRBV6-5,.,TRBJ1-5,CASRPRRGGNQPQHF,TGTGCCAGCAGGCCCCGCCGGGGTGGCAATCAGCCCCAGCATTTT
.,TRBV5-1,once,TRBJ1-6,CASSFQGTTRNSPLHF,TGCGCCAGCAGCTTCCAGGGGACGACAAGGAATTCACCCCTCCACTTT
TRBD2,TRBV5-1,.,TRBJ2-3,CASSPAGQRDTQYF,TGCGCCAGCAGCCCAGCGGGGCAGCGGGATACGCAGTATTTT
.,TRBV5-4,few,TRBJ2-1,CASSLRTDGNEQFF,TGTGCCAGCAGCTTAAGGACAGACGGCAATGAGCAGTTCTTC
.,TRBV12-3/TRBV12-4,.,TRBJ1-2,CASRMDAYGYTF,TGTGCCAGCAGGATGGACGCTTATGGCTACACCTTC
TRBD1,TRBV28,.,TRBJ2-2,CASIRQGVGTGELFF,TGTGCCAGCATCCGGCAGGGGGTGGGTACCGGGGAGCTGTTTTTT
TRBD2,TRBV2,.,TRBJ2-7,CASSERAGGGYEQYF,TGTGCCAGCAGTGAAAGAGCGGGAGGGGGGTACGAGCAGTACTTC
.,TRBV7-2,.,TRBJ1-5,CASSSGNIQSQHF,TGTGCCAGCAGCTCCGGGAACATACAGTCCCAGCATTTT
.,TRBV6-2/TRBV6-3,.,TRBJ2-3,CASSWSGGPTDTQYF,TGTGCCAGCAGTTGGAGCGGAGGGCCGACAGATACGCAGTATTTT
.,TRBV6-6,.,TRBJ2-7,CASSYAAGGLYEQYF,TGTGCCAGCAGTTACGCGGCAGGAGGGCTGTACGAGCAGTACTTC
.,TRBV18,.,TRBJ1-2,CASSSGPGGYTF,TGTGCCAGCTCATCCGGACCAGGTGGCTACACCTTC
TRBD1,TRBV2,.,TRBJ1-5,CASMLGQGISQPQHF,TGTGCCAGCATGTTAGGACAGGGCATTAGCCAGCCCCAGCATTTT
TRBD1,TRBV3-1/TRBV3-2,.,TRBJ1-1,CASSRRGQHEAFF,TGTGCCAGCAGCCGTCGGGGACAGCATGAAGCTTTCTTT
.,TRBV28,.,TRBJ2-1,CASSLFTGSYNEQFF,TGTGCCAGCAGTTTATTTACAGGGTCGTACAATGAGCAGTTCTTC
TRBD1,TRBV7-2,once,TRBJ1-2,CASSPTGDNYGYTF,TGTGCCAGCAGCCCGACAGGGGATAACTATGGCTACACCTTC
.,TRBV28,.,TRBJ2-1,CASSLLQGNLYNEQFF,TGTGCCAGCAGTCTTTTACAGGGTAATTTGTACAATGAGCAGTTCTTC
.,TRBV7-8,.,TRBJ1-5,CASSLGGRVRRNQPQHF,TGTGCCAGCAGCTTAGGTGGCAGGGTGCGTCGCAATCAGCCCCAGCATTTT
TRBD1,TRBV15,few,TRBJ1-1,CATSRGGQGATEAFF,TGTGCCACCAGCAGGGGGGGACAGGGGGCCACTGAAGCTTTCTTT
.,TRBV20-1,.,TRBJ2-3,CSAGGQRDTQYF,TGCAGTGCTGGTGGACAAAGGGATACGCAGTATTTT
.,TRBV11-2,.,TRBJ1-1,CASSLDGYTEAFF,TGTGCCAGCAGCCTAGACGGTTACACTGAAGCTTTCTTT
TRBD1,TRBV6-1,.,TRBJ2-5,CASSPGQGAAETQYF,TGTGCCAGCAGTCCGGGACAGGGAGCGGCGGAGACCCAGTACTTC
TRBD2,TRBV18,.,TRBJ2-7,CASSPLAGGTYEQYF,TGTGCCAGCTCACCACTAGCGGGAGGAACCTACGAGCAGTACTTC